This record concerns one T cell receptor (beta chain) sequence. Its antigen is not identified. From the 5' RACE reads, TCRdb called clonotypes with MiXCR, one entry per CDR3 protein. Altogether around 590,000 distinct CDR3 sequences are present, 9% to 15% being singletons, with the ten largest covering under 15%. This sample is drawn from a study of T cells after yellow fever vaccination. Broader study findings: A small proportion of clonotypes was detected in both the CD4 and CD8 compartments. Most clones from primary vaccination were detected again post-booster (roughly 95% CD4, 88% CD8).

Specimen: PBMCs, collected on the day of the yellow fever booster vaccination. This clonotype originated in a man younger than 40 who received the YFV17D yellow fever vaccine.

The CDR3 DNA follows: TGTGCCAGCAGTTTATACCCCCTGGACAGCAGGGTAGATACGCAGTATTTT. This translates into CASSLYPLDSRVDTQYF. The gene calls are TRBV28 and TRBJ2-3, with D maybe TRBD1 (6 bases). The CDR3 runs to 17 residues. From germline, CDR1 is MDHEN and CDR2 SYDVKM. V lost 1 base to trimming and J lost 5 bases, with 19 bases between them.